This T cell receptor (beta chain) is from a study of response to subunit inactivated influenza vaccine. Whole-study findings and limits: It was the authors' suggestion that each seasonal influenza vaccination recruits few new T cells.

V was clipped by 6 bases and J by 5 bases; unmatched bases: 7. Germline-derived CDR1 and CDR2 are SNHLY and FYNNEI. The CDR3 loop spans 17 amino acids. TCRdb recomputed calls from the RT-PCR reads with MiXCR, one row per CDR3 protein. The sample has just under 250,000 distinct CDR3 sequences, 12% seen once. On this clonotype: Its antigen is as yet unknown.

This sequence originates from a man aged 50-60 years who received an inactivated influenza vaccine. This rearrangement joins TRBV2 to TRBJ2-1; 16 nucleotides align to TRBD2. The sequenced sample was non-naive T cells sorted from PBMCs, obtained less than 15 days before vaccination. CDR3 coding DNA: TGTGCCAGCAGGGGACTAGCGGGAGGGCCCGGGGACAATGAGCAGTTCTTC. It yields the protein CASRGLAGGPGDNEQFF.